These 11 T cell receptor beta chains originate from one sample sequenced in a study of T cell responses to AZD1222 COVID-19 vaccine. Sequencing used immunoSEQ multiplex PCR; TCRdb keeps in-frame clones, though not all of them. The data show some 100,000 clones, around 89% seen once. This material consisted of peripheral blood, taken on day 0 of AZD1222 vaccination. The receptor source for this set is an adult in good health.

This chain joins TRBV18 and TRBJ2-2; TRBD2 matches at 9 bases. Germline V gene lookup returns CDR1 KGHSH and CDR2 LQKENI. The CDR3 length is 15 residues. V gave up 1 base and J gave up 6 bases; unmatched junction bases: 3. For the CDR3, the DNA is TGTGCCAGCTCACCACTAGCGGGAGTAGCCGGGGAGCTGTTTTTT. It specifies CASSPLAGVAGELFF.

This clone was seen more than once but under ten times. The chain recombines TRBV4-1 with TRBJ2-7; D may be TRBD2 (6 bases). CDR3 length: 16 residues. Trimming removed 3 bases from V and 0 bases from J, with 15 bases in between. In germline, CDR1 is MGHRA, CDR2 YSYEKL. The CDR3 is CASSQVTSTSSYEQYF. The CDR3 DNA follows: TGCGCCAGCAGCCAGGTTACTAGCACATCCTCCTACGAGCAGTACTTC.

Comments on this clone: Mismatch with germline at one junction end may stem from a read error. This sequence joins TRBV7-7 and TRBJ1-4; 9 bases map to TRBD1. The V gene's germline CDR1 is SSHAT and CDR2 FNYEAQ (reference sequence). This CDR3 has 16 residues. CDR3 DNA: TGTGCTAGCAGCTCCCCCCGGACAGGGGAGCATGAAAAACTGTTTTTT. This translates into CASSSPRTGEHEKLFF.

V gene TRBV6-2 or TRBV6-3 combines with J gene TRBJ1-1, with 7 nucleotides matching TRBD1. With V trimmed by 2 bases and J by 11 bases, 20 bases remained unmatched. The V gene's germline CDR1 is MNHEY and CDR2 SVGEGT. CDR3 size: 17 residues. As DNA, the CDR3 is TGTGCCAGCAGTTACCCATCACCGGACAGGTCAACCAAGAGGGCTTTCTTT. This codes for CASSYPSPDRSTKRAFF.

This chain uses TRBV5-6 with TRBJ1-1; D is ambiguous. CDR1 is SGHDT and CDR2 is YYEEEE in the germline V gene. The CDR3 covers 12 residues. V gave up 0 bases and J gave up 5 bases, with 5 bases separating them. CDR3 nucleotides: TGTGCCAGCAGCTTGGAACAGACTGAAGCTTTCTTT. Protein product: CASSLEQTEAFF.

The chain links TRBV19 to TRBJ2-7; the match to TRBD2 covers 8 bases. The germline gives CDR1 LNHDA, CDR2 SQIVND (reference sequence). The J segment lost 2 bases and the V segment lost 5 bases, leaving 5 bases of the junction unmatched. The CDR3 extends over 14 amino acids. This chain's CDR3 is CASSPMTSAYEQYF. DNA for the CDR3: TGTGCCAGTAGTCCCATGACTAGCGCCTACGAGCAGTACTTC.

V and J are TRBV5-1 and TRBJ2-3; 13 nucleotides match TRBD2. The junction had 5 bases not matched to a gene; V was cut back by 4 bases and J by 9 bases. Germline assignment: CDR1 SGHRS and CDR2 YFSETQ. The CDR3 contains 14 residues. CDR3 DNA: TGCGCCAGCAGCACCGGGACTAGCGGGGTGACGCAGTATTTT. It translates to CASSTGTSGVTQYF.

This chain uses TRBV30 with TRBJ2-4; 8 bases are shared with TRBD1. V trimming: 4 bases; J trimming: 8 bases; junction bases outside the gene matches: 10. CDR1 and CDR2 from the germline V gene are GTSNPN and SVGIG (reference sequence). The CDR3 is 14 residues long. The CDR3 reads CAWTTGQGIHIQYF. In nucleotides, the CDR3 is TGTGCCTGGACCACCGGACAGGGTATACACATTCAGTACTTC.

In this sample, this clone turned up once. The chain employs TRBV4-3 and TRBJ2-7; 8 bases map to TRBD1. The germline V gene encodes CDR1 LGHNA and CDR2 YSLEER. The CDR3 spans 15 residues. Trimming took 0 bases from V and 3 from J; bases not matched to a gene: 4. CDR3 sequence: CASSQEFRGLYEQYF. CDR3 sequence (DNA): TGCGCCAGCAGCCAAGAGTTCAGGGGGCTCTACGAGCAGTACTTC.

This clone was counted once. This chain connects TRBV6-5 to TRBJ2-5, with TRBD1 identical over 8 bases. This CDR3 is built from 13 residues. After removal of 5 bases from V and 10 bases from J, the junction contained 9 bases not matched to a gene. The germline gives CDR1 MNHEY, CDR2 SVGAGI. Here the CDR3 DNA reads TGTGCCAGCAGTCTGGACAGGGCGCTGGACCAGTACTTC. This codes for CASSLDRALDQYF.

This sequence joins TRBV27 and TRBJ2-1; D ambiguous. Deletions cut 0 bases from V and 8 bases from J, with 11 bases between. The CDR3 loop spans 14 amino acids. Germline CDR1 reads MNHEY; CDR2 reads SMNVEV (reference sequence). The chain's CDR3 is CASSLSLQHDEQFF. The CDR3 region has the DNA TGTGCCAGCAGTTTATCGTTACAGCACGATGAGCAGTTCTTC.